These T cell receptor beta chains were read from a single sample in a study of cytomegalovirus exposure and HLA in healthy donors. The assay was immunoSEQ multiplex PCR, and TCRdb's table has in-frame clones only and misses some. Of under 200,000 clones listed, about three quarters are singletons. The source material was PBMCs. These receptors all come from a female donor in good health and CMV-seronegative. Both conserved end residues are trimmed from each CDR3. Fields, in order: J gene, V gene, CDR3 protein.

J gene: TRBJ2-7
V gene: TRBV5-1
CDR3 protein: ASSWEAGATYEQY

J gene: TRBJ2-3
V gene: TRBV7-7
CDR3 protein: ASSPSGRPSGDTQY

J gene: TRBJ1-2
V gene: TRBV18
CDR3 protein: ASSPLTGGYT

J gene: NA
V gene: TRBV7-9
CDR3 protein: ASSSPPGLVTYEQY

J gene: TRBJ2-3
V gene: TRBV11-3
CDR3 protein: ASSLGRGNTQY

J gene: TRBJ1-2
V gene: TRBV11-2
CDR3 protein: ASSSYDRGPDGYT

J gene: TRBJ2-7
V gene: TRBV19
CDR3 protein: ASKGQGRSEQY

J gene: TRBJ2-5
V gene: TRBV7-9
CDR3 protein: ASSSGTSGGAWQETQY

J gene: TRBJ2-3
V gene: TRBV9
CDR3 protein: ASSAGGGTSPDTQY

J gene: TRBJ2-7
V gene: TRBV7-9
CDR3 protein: SSSQDYYEQY

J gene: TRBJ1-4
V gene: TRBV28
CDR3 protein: ASSPGGSTNEKLF

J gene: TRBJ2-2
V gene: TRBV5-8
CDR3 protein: ASSLHRGETGELF

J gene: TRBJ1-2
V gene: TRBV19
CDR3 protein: ASSIDTGASGYT

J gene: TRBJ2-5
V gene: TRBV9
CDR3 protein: ASSPRGTSGASGETQY

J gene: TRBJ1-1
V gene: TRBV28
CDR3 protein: ASSLPGQGAGEAF

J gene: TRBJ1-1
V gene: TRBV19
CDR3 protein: ASSIRVKGTEAF

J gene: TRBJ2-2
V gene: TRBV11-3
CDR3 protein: ASSRGPLDGELF

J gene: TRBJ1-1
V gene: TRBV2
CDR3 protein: ASSEQGPEAF

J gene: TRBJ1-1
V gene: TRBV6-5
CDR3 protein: ASSPAGGVTAF

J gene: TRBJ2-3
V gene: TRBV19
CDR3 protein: ASWSGGLGDTQY

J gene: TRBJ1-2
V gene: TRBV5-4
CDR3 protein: ASSPGGAAYGYT

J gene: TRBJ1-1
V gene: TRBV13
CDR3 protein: ASSQGVEAF